What follows are 7 T cell receptor beta chains derived from one specimen sequenced in a study of T cell responses to AZD1222 COVID-19 vaccine. Sequenced by immunoSEQ multiplex PCR; TCRdb stores in-frame clones only, minus some. The sample shows 100,000 or so clones, 88% of them seen only once. The sequences come from peripheral blood, collected on day 0 of AZD1222 vaccination. The receptors come from an adult in good health.

V usage is TRBV12-3 or TRBV12-4 and J usage is TRBJ2-7; D is uncertain. The CDR3 runs 12 residues. V dropped 6 bases and J dropped 0 bases, with 6 bases sitting between them. The chain's CDR3 is CASSTASYEQYF. CDR3 in DNA: TGTGCCAGCAGCACTGCCTCCTACGAGCAGTACTTC.

In its sample, this clone ranks as medium-sized. The V and J genes are TRBV11-2 and TRBJ2-3; D may be TRBD1 or TRBD2 (5 bases each). Per the germline V gene, CDR1 is SGHAT and CDR2 is FQNNGV. This CDR3 is 16 amino acids long. Trimming took 1 base from V and 1 from J, leaving 12 bases between them. The CDR3 DNA is TGTGCCAGCAGCTTAGGCATCCAGGGACGCACAGATACGCAGTATTTT. Protein sequence: CASSLGIQGRTDTQYF.

V usage is TRBV6-5 and J usage is TRBJ2-4; TRBD1 agrees at 10 bases. The CDR3 contains 13 residues. Trimming removed 6 bases from V and 7 bases from J; junction bases left unmatched: 3. Germline-derived CDR1 and CDR2 are MNHEY and SVGAGI. The CDR3 bases are TGTGCCAGCAGAAGGACAGGGGGGAACATTCAGTACTTC. Translation: CASRRTGGNIQYF.

CDR3 amino acids: CASSKQGGENTEAFF. The DNA of the CDR3 is TGTGCCAGCTCAAAACAGGGGGGGGAGAACACTGAAGCTTTCTTT. This sequence joins TRBV18 and TRBJ1-1; 8 positions agree with TRBD1. The CDR3 is 15 residues long. Germline CDR1 KGHSH, CDR2 LQKENI. The V segment lost 5 bases and the J segment 1 base; nucleotides outside the gene matches: 6.

CDR3 loop: CASSFFPGGVAGYTF. The CDR3 DNA is TGTGCCAGCAGTTTTTTCCCAGGGGGCGTAGCTGGCTACACCTTC. This chain connects TRBV28 to TRBJ1-2, with 8 bases matching TRBD1. Germline assignment: CDR1 MDHEN and CDR2 SYDVKM. The CDR3 has 15 amino acids. With V trimmed by 3 bases and J by 7 bases, 10 bases remained unmatched.

The chain joins TRBV9 to TRBJ2-3; D gene unclear. The CDR3 runs to 13 residues. Between the trimmed V and J ends, which lost 1 base and 3 bases, there was a span of 6 bases. The germline CDR1 and CDR2 sequences are SGDLS and YYNGEE. The CDR3 nucleotides read TGTGCCAGCAGCGTACATGCAACAGATACGCAGTATTTT. Amino acid sequence: CASSVHATDTQYF.

The chain uses TRBV28 and TRBJ1-2; 8 bases align to TRBD1. The germline gives CDR1 MDHEN, CDR2 SYDVKM. The CDR3 runs to 16 residues. V lost 5 bases to trimming and J lost 2 bases; unmatched junction nucleotides: 10. The DNA of the CDR3 is TGTGCCAGCAGTCGCACCGGGACAGGAACAAACTATGGCTACACCTTC. Translation: CASSRTGTGTNYGYTF.